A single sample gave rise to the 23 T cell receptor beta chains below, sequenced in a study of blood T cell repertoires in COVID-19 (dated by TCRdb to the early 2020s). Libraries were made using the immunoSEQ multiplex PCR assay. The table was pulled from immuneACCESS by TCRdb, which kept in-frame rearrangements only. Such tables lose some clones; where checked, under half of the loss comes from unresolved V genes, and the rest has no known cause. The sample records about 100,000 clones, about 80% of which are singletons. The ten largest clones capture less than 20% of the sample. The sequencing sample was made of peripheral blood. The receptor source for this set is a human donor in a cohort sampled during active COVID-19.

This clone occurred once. The CDR3 coding sequence is TGTGCCAGCAGCTTCGGACAGGGTGTCTACAATGAGCAGTTCTTC. Its translation: CASSFGQGVYNEQFF. The genes are TRBV7-9 and TRBJ2-1, with TRBD1 matching over 8 bases. V lost 3 bases and J lost 3; bases outside the gene matches: 4. Germline CDR1 SEHNR, CDR2 FQNEAQ (reference sequence). The CDR3 has 15 residues.

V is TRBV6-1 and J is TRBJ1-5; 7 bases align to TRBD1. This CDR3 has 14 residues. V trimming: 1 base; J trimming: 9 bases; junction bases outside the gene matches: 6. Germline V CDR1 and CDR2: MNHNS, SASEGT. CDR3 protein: CASSEGRTGLPQHF. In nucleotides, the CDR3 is TGTGCCAGCAGTGAAGGTAGGACAGGCTTGCCCCAGCATTTT.

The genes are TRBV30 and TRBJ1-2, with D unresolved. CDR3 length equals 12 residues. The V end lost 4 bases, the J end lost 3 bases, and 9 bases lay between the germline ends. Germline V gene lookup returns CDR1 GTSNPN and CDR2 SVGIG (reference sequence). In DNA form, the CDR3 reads TGTGCCTGGAAGTACGGGTACTATGGCTACACCTTC. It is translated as CAWKYGYYGYTF.

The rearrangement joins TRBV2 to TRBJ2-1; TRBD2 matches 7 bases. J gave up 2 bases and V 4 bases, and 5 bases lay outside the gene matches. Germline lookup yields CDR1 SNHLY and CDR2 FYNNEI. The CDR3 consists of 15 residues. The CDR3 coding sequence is TGTGCCAGCAGTGTGGGGGGAGGGACCTACAATGAGCAGTTCTTC. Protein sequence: CASSVGGGTYNEQFF.

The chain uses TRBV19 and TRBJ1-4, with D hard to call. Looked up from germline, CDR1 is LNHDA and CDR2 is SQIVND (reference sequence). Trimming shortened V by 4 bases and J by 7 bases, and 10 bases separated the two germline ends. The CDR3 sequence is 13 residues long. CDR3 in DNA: TGTGCCAGTAGTAAGCGAGTCTCTGAAAAACTGTTTTTT. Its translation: CASSKRVSEKLFF.

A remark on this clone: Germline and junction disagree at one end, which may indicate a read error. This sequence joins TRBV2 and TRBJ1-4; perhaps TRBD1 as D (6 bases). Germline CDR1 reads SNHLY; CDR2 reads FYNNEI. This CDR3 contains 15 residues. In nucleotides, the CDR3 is TGTGCCAGCAGTCCTTTGGACAGCCCTGGGGGAAAATTGGTTTTT. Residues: CASSPLDSPGGKLVF. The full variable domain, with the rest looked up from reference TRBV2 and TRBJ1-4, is EPEVTQTPSHQVTQMGQEVILRCVPISNHLYFYWYRQILGQKVEFLVSFYNNEISEKSEIFDDQFSVERPDGSNFTLKIRSTKLEDSAMYFCASSPLDSPGGKLVFGSGTQLSVL.

Here the CDR3 reads CASSTTVQPQHF. CDR3 nucleotide sequence: TGTGCCAGCAGCACAACAGTACAGCCCCAGCATTTT. This rearrangement joins TRBV28 to TRBJ1-5; D is undetermined. Germline assignment: CDR1 MDHEN and CDR2 SYDVKM. V lost 6 bases to trimming and J lost 7 bases, with 10 bases between them. The CDR3 totals 12 residues.

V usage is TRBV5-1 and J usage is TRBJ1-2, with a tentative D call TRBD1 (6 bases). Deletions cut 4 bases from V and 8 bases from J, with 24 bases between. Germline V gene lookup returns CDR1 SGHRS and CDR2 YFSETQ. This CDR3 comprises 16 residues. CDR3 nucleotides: TGCGCCAGCAGCGTCGGACAGACGCAGGGGTTTTTAGGCTACACCTTC. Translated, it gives CASSVGQTQGFLGYTF.

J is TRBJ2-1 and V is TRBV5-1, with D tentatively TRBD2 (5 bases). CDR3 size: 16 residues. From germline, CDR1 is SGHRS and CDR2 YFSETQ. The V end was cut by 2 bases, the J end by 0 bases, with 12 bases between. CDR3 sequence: CASSLRTASSYNEQFF. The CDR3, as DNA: TGCGCCAGCAGCTTACGGACTGCAAGCTCCTACAATGAGCAGTTCTTC.

The CDR3: CASSSKKTGGNEKLFF. Written as DNA, the CDR3 is TGTGCCAGCAGCTCCAAAAAGACAGGGGGTAATGAAAAACTGTTTTTT. This chain uses TRBV5-4 with TRBJ1-4; 9 bases line up with TRBD1. CDR1 and CDR2 from the germline V gene are SGHNT and YYREEE (reference sequence). CDR3 length: 16 amino acids. Trimming at V came to 3 bases and at J to 4 bases, leaving 7 bases not matched to a gene.

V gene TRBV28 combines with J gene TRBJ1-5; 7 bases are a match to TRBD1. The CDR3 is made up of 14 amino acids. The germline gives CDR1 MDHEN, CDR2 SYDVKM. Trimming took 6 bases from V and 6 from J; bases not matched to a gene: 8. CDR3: CASSLGQVLQPQHF. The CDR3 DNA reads TGTGCCAGCAGCCTCGGACAGGTTCTTCAGCCCCAGCATTTT. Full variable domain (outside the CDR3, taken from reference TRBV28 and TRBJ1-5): DVKVTQSSRYLVKRTGEKVFLECVQDMDHENMFWYRQDPGLGLRLIYFSYDVKMKEKGDIPEGYSVSREKKERFSLILESASTNQTSMYLCASSLGQVLQPQHFGDGTRLSIL.

DNA of the CDR3: TGTGCCAGCAGTGAAGAAAGGACAGCCACCTACGAGCAGTACTTC. This codes for CASSEERTATYEQYF. This chain connects TRBV2 to TRBJ2-7; a weak D match, TRBD1 (6 bases). V shed 1 base and J shed 2 bases, with 12 bases lying between them. Looked up from germline, CDR1 is SNHLY and CDR2 is FYNNEI. This CDR3 is built from 15 residues.

For the CDR3, the DNA is TGTGCCAGCAGCTTAGCGGGCCCCATTGGGACCCAGTACTTC. It is translated as CASSLAGPIGTQYF. This chain links TRBV7-2 with TRBJ2-5, with D uncertain. The CDR3 spans 14 residues. Trimming stripped 0 bases from V and 7 bases from J, with 12 bases between. Germline loops: CDR1 SGHTA, CDR2 FQGNSA.

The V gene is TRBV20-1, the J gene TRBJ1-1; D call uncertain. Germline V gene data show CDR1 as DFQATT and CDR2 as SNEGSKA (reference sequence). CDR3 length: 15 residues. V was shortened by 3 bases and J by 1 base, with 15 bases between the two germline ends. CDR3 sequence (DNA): TGCAGTGCTAGTAGGCAGGACTTCACGAACACTGAAGCTTTCTTT. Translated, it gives CSASRQDFTNTEAFF.

The CDR3 DNA follows: TGTGCCAGCATTCACAGGGGTTACAACTATGGCTACACCTTC. Its protein product is CASIHRGYNYGYTF. The J gene is TRBJ1-2, the V gene TRBV6-5; 7 bases are a match to TRBD1. Per the germline V gene, CDR1 is MNHEY and CDR2 is SVGAGI. The CDR3 loop spans 14 amino acids. Losses at the gene ends were 7 bases for V and 2 bases for J; bases not matched to a gene: 7.

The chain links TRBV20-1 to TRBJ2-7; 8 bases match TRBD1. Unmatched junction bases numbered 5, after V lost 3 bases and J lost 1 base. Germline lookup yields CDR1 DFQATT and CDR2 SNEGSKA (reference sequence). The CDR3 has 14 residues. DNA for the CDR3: TGCAGTGCTAGTCGACAGGGGCTTTCCTACGAGCAGTACTTC. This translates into CSASRQGLSYEQYF.

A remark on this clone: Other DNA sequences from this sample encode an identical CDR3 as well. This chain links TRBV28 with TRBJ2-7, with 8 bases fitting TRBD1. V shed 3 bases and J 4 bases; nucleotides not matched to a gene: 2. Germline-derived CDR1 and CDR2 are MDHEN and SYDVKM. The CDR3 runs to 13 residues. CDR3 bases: TGTGCCAGCAGTTTCAGGGGGCTGTACGAGCAGTACTTC. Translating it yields CASSFRGLYEQYF. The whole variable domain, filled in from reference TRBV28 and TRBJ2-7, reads DVKVTQSSRYLVKRTGEKVFLECVQDMDHENMFWYRQDPGLGLRLIYFSYDVKMKEKGDIPEGYSVSREKKERFSLILESASTNQTSMYLCASSFRGLYEQYFGPGTRLTVT.

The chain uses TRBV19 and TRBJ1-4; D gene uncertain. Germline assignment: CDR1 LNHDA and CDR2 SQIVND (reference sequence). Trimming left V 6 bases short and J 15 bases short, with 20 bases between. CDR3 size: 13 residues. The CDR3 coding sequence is TGTGCCAGTAGCCACGAAGACCGGAGATTGGTGTTTTTT. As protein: CASSHEDRRLVFF.

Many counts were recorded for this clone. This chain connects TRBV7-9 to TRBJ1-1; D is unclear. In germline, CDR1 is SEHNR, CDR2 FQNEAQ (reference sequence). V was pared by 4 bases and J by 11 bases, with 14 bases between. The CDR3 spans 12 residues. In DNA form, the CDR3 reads TGTGCCAGCAGCTCCCAATCCGGGAAGGCTTTCTTT. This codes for CASSSQSGKAFF. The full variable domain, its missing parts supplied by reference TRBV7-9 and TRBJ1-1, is DTGVSQNPRHKITKRGQNVTFRCDPISEHNRLYWYRQTLGQGPEFLTYFQNEAQLEKSRLLSDRFSAERPKGSFSTLEIQRTEQGDSAMYLCASSSQSGKAFFGQGTRLTVV.

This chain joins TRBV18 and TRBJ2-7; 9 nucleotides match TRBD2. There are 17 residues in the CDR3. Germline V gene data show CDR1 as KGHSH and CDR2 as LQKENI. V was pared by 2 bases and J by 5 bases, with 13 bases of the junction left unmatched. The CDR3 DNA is TGTGCCAGCTCACCAGACAGGATCGGGCTAGCGGGGCACGAGCAGTACTTC. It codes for CASSPDRIGLAGHEQYF.

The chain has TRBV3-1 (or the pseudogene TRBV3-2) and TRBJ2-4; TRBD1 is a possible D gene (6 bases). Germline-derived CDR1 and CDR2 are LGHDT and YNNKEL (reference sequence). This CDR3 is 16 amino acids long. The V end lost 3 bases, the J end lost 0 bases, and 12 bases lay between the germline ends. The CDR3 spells CASSQPTGIAKNIQYF. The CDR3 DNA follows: TGTGCCAGCAGCCAGCCGACAGGAATAGCCAAAAACATTCAGTACTTC.

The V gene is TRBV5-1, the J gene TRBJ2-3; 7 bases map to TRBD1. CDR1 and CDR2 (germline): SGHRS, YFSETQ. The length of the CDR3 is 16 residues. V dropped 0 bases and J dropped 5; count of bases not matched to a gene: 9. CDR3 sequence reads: CASSLGVQGSRDTQYF. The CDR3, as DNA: TGCGCCAGCAGCTTGGGGGTACAGGGGTCACGAGATACGCAGTATTTT.

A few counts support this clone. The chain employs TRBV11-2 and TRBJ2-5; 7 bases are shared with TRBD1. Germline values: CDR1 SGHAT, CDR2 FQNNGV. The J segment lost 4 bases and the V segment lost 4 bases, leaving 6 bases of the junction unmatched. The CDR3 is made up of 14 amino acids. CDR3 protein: CASSSDRVGETQYF. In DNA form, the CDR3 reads TGTGCCAGCAGCTCTGACAGGGTTGGAGAGACCCAGTACTTC.